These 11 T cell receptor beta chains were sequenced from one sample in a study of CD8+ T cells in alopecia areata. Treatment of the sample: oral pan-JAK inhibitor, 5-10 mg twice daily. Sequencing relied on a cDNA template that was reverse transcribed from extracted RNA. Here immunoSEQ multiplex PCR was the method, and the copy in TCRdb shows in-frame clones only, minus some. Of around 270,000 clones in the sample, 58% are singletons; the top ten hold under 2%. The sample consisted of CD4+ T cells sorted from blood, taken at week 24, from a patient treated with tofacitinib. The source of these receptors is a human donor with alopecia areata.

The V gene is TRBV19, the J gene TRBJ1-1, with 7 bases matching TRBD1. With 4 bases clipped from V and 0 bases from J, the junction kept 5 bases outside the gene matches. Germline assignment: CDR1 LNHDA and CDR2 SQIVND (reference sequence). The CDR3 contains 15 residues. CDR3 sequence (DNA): TGTGCCAGTAGTACGCAGACAGGGCTGAACACTGAAGCTTTCTTT. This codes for CASSTQTGLNTEAFF.

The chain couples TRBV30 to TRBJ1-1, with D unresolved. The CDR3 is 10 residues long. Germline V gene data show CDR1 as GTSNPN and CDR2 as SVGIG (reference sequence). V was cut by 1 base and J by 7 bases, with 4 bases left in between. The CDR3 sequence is CAWSDGEAFF. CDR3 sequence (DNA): TGTGCCTGGAGTGACGGTGAAGCTTTCTTT. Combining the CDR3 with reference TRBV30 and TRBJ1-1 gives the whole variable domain SQTIHQWPATLVQPVGSPLSLECTVEGTSNPNLYWYRQAAGRGLQLLFYSVGIGQISSEVPQNLSASRPQDRQFILSSKKLLLSDSGFYLCAWSDGEAFFGQGTRLTVV.

The CDR3 region is CASSQDFPDTQYF. As DNA, the CDR3 is TGTGCCAGCAGCCAAGATTTCCCCGATACGCAGTATTTT. This chain uses TRBV4-2 with TRBJ2-3; D gene ambiguous. Trimming pared 0 bases from V and 6 bases from J, leaving 7 bases between. Per germline, CDR1 LGHNA and CDR2 YNFKEQ. This CDR3 region has 13 residues.

The CDR3: CAWSVSQGGGYTF. CDR3 nucleotides: TGTGCCTGGAGTGTAAGCCAGGGAGGGGGCTACACCTTC. The chain recombines TRBV30 with TRBJ1-2; maybe TRBD1 (5 bases). V lost 0 bases and J 8 bases, leaving 13 bases between the germline ends. Germline CDR1 reads GTSNPN; CDR2 reads SVGIG (reference sequence). The CDR3 runs to 13 residues.

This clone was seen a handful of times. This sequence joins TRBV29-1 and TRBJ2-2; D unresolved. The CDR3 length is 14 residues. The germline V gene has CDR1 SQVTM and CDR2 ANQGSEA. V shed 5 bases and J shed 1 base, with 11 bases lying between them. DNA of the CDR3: TGCAGCGTTCAATCACAGCTGAACACCGGGGAGCTGTTTTTT. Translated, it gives CSVQSQLNTGELFF.

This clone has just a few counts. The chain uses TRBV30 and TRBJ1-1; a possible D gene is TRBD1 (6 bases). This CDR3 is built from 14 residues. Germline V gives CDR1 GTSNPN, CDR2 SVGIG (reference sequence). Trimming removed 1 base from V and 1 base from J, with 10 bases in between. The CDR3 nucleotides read TGTGCCTGGAGTGGCAGGGGACGGAACACTGAAGCTTTCTTT. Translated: CAWSGRGRNTEAFF.

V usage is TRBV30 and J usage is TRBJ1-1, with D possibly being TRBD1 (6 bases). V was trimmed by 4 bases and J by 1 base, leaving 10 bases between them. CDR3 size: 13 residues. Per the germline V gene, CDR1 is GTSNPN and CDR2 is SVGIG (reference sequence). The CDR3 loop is CAWNPDRNTEAFF. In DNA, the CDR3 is TGTGCCTGGAACCCGGACAGGAACACTGAAGCTTTCTTT.

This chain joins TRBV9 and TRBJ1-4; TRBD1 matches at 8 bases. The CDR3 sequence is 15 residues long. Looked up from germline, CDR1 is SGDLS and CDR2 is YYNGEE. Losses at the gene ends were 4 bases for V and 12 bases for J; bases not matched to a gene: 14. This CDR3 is CASSPLVSGGGELFF. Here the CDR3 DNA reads TGTGCCAGCAGCCCCTTAGTGTCAGGGGGCGGTGAACTGTTTTTT.

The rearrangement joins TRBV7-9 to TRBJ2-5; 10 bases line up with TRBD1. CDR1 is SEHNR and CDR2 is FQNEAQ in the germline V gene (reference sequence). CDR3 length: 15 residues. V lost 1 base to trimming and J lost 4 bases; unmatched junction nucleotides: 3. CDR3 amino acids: CASSLGQGARETQYF. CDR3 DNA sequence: TGTGCCAGCAGCTTAGGACAGGGGGCGCGAGAGACCCAGTACTTC. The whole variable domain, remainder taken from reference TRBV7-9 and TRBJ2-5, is DTGVSQNPRHKITKRGQNVTFRCDPISEHNRLYWYRQTLGQGPEFLTYFQNEAQLEKSRLLSDRFSAERPKGSFSTLEIQRTEQGDSAMYLCASSLGQGARETQYFGPGTRLLVL.

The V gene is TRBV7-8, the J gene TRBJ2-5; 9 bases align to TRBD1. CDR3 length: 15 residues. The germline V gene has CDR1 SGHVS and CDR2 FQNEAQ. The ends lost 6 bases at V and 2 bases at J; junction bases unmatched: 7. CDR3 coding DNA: TGTGCCAGCAGACGAGGACAGGGGCTGCAAGAGACCCAGTACTTC. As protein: CASRRGQGLQETQYF.

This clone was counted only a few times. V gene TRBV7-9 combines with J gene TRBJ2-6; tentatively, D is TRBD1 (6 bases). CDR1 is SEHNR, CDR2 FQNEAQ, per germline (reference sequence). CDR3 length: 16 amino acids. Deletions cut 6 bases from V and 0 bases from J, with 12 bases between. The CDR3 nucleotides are TGTGCCAGCAGTTTCACAGGGAGCTCTGGGGCCAACGTCCTGACTTTC. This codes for CASSFTGSSGANVLTF. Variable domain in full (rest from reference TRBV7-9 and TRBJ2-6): DTGVSQNPRHKITKRGQNVTFRCDPISEHNRLYWYRQTLGQGPEFLTYFQNEAQLEKSRLLSDRFSAERPKGSFSTLEIQRTEQGDSAMYLCASSFTGSSGANVLTFGAGSRLTVL.